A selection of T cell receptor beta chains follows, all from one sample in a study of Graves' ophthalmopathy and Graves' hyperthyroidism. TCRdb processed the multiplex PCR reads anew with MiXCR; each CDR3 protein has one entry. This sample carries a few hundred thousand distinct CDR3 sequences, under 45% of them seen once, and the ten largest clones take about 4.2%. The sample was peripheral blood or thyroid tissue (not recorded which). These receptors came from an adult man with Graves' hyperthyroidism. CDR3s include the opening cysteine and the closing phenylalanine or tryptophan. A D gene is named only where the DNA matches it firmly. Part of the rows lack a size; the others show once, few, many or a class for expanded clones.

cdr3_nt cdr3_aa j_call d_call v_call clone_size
TGTGCTAGTGCCTACAGGGTCTCTAATCAGCCCCAGCATTTT CASAYRVSNQPQHF TRBJ1-5 . TRBV12-5 few
TGTGCCATCAGTGAGTCGTTCCTTGGAGGTAGGGGCACTGAAGCTTTCTTT CAISESFLGGRGTEAFF TRBJ1-1 . TRBV10-3 many
TGCAGCGTTGACTCTGGGGGGAGTTATGGCTACACCTTC CSVDSGGSYGYTF TRBJ1-2 . TRBV29-1 many
TGTGCCACCACGGACAGCCTCTCCTACGAGCAGTACTTC CATTDSLSYEQYF TRBJ2-7 . TRBV10-3 many
TGTGCCAGCAGCTCTCCCCTTGACAGGGTCGGTTCACCCCTCCACTTT CASSSPLDRVGSPLHF TRBJ1-6 TRBD1 TRBV7-3 .
TGTGCCAGCTCACCGGGCCGCCCTACGGGTCAGCCCCAGCATTTT CASSPGRPTGQPQHF TRBJ1-5 . TRBV18 .
TGTGCCAGCAGGGTGGGGGGGGCTACCTACGAGCAGTACTTC CASRVGGATYEQYF TRBJ2-7 . TRBV28 few
TGTGCCAGCAGCTTAGCGGAAGAAGCCTACGAGCAGTACTTC CASSLAEEAYEQYF TRBJ2-7 . TRBV7-8 many
TGCAGCGCCCAGGACAGCGTCCTCCGTGGCTACACCTTC CSAQDSVLRGYTF TRBJ1-2 . TRBV29-1 many
TGTGCCAGCAGCTTGAGGGGATTAGCGGGACATGGAAATACCGAGCAGTACTTC CASSLRGLAGHGNTEQYF TRBJ2-7 TRBD2 TRBV5-6 few